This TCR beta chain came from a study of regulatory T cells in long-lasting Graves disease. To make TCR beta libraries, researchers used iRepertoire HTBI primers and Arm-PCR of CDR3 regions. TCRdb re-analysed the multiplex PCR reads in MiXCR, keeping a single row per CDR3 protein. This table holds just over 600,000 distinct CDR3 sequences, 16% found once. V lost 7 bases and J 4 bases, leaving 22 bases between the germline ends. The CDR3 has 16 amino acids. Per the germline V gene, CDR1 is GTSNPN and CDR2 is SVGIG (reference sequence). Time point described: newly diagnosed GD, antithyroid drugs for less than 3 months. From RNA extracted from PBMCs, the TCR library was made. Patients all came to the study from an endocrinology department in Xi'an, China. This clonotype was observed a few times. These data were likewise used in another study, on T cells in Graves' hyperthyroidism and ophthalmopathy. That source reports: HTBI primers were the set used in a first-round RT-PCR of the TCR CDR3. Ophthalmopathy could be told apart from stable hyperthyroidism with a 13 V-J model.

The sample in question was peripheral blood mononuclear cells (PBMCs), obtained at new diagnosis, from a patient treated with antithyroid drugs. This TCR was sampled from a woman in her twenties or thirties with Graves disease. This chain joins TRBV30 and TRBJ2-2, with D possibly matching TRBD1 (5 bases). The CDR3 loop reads CALIRQPNSLTGELFF. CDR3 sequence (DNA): TGTGCCTTGATACGACAGCCCAATAGCCTCACCGGGGAGCTGTTTTTT.